The rows below give T cell receptor beta chains drawn from one sample of a study of shared clonotypes between healthy human individuals. Clones were sequenced by immunoSEQ multiplex PCR, and TCRdb holds only the in-frame ones, with some missing. This sample yields 950,000 to 1,100,000 clones, of which more than 65% are seen a single time; approximately 1.5% belongs to the top ten. The sample taken for sequencing was memory CD4+ T cells sorted from blood. The receptors were gathered from a young man in good health. The CDR3 runs from the conserved cysteine through the conserved F or W. The D gene is left open where the match is weak. Clone size is not always given. Where it is, it says once, few, many or a class for expanded clones.

DNA	CDR3	D	size	J	length	V
TGTGCCAGCAGCGTAGGGGGCGTGGGGACACCTAACTATGGCTACACCTTC	CASSVGGVGTPNYGYTF	.	few	TRBJ1-2	17	TRBV9
TGTGCCAGCAGTTACGGAAACGTATACGAGCAGTACTTC	CASSYGNVYEQYF	.	many	TRBJ2-7	13	TRBV6-5
TGTGCCAGCAGCGGACAGGGGGGAACAGATACGCAGTATTTT	CASSGQGGTDTQYF	TRBD1	.	TRBJ2-3	14	TRBV6-6
TGTGCCAGCAGCTTGCGGAGCGGGAGCTCTGATACGCAGTATTTT	CASSLRSGSSDTQYF	TRBD2	.	TRBJ2-3	15	TRBV5-4
TGTGCCAGCAGCTTCGACAGGGGACATACCTACGAGCAGTACTTC	CASSFDRGHTYEQYF	TRBD1	.	TRBJ2-7	15	TRBV5-4
TGTGCCAGCAGCTCTTCAGGGAACACTGAAGCTTTCTTT	CASSSSGNTEAFF	.	few	TRBJ1-1	13	TRBV7-3
TGTGCCAGCCGACCCTTTTCTAGCACAGATACGCAGTATTTT	CASRPFSSTDTQYF	.	.	TRBJ2-3	14	TRBV9
TGTGCCAGCAGTGGGTCCTATCCCTTAATGAACACTGAAGCTTTCTTT	CASSGSYPLMNTEAFF	.	few	TRBJ1-1	16	TRBV2
TGCGCCAGCAGCCAGGGACTTCACCCCTCCTACGAGCAGTACTTC	CASSQGLHPSYEQYF	.	.	TRBJ2-7	15	TRBV4-3
TGCAGCGTCTTGACAGGGGACCTCAATCAGCCCCAGCATTTT	CSVLTGDLNQPQHF	TRBD1	.	TRBJ1-5	14	TRBV29-1
TGCGCCAGCGGACATCCTAGCGGTCCGGGCACCGGGGAGCTGTTTTTT	CASGHPSGPGTGELFF	TRBD2	.	TRBJ2-2	16	TRBV5-1
TGTGCCAGCAGCTCCAGGGGGGTCTATGGCTACACCTTC	CASSSRGVYGYTF	TRBD1	.	TRBJ1-2	13	TRBV7-2
TGTGCCAGCAGCTTGAGTACAGGGCCCTACGAGCAGTACTTC	CASSLSTGPYEQYF	.	.	TRBJ2-7	14	TRBV11-3
TGCGCCAGCAGCTTGGAACCCCAGGGTAAAACTCGGCCCCTCCACTTT	CASSLEPQGKTRPLHF	.	many	TRBJ1-6	16	TRBV5-1
TGCGCCAGCAGCCCGGACGCTAGCGGGAGGGCGACAGATACGCAGTATTTT	CASSPDASGRATDTQYF	TRBD2	few	TRBJ2-3	17	TRBV4-3
TGTGCCAGCTCACCACAGTCGACTAATGAAAAACTGTTTTTT	CASSPQSTNEKLFF	.	once	TRBJ1-4	14	TRBV18
TGTGCCTGGGGCCCCAGGGTCGAGCAGTACTTC	CAWGPRVEQYF	.	.	TRBJ2-7	11	TRBV30
TGTGCCAGCAGCTTGGAAGGTGGACAGGGGGCCGGCACCGGGGAGCTGTTTTTT	CASSLEGGQGAGTGELFF	TRBD1	.	TRBJ2-2	18	TRBV5-5
TGTGCCAGCAGCTTGCTTTCAGGAAGCTCCTATAATTCACCCCTCCACTTT	CASSLLSGSSYNSPLHF	.	.	TRBJ1-6	17	TRBV5-6
TGTGCTAGTGGTTTGACAGCAGACGGTGATCAGCCCCAGCATTTT	CASGLTADGDQPQHF	.	.	TRBJ1-5	15	TRBV12-5
TGCAGCGTTGGAACAGGGACGTCGACGGGGAAGAGACCCTACGAGCAGTACTTC	CSVGTGTSTGKRPYEQYF	.	.	TRBJ2-7	18	TRBV29-1
TGTGCCAGCGGCGGCGGGAGACTAAGCACCGGGGAGCTGTTTTTT	CASGGGRLSTGELFF	TRBD2	.	TRBJ2-2	15	TRBV6-5
TGTGCCAGCAGTTACCCGGGGGGGAAAGAGACCCAGTACTTC	CASSYPGGKETQYF	TRBD2	.	TRBJ2-5	14	TRBV2
TGTGCCAGCAGTTACTCTTCGGCAGCTAACTATGGCTACACCTTC	CASSYSSAANYGYTF	.	.	TRBJ1-2	15	TRBV6-5
TGCGCCAGCAGCCTTCTAACCCGGGACGGACAAGCTGGAAACACCATATATTTT	CASSLLTRDGQAGNTIYF	.	few	TRBJ1-3	18	TRBV5-1
TGTGCCAGCAGCCTGACTGCAGGGGACTGGGGCTACACCTTC	CASSLTAGDWGYTF	.	once	TRBJ1-2	14	TRBV7-8
TGTGCCAGCAGTGAAGAAGGGACAGGGCCAGCTTTCTTT	CASSEEGTGPAFF	TRBD1	once	TRBJ1-1	13	TRBV2
TGTGCCAGCAAGAAGACCGAGAACACTGAAGCTTTCTTT	CASKKTENTEAFF	.	.	TRBJ1-1	13	TRBV6-1
TGCGCCAGCAGCCCCCGGGACAATGGGAATGGAAAACTGTTTTTT	CASSPRDNGNGKLFF	.	.	TRBJ1-4	15	TRBV4-1
TGTGCCAGTAGCCCGGGGGGGACCTACGAGCAGTACTTC	CASSPGGTYEQYF	TRBD2	.	TRBJ2-7	13	TRBV19
TGTGCCAGGAGACAGGGGCGATGCTATGGCTACACCTTC	CARRQGRCYGYTF	.	many	TRBJ1-2	13	TRBV12-1
TGTGCCAGCAGCCGACAGTTGAACACTGAAGCTTTCTTT	CASSRQLNTEAFF	.	few	TRBJ1-1	13	TRBV7-3
TGTGCCAGCAGCTACCGAGGACCTCCCAGGGGCACAGATACGCAGTATTTT	CASSYRGPPRGTDTQYF	.	.	TRBJ2-3	17	TRBV11-2
TGTGCCAGCAGCTTGCCGGGGATTCGTGAGCAGTTCTTC	CASSLPGIREQFF	.	.	TRBJ2-1	13	TRBV5-4
TGTGCCAGCAGCCCGCTAGCGGGAGGGCCAGATGAGCAGTTCTTC	CASSPLAGGPDEQFF	TRBD2	.	TRBJ2-1	15	TRBV5-4
TGTGCCAGTAGTATAACACAAAGCTCCTACAATGAGCAGTTCTTC	CASSITQSSYNEQFF	.	.	TRBJ2-1	15	TRBV19
TGCGCCAGCAGTGACGGATCAGGGAGGTTCGGGCAGTACTTC	CASSDGSGRFGQYF	.	.	TRBJ2-7	14	TRBV10-1
TGTGCCAGCAGCGTAGGCGAGGGGACAGGTCTCACTGAAGCTTTCTTT	CASSVGEGTGLTEAFF	TRBD1	.	TRBJ1-1	16	TRBV9
TGCGCCAGCAGGCAGGGACCCTCACCCCTCCACTTT	CASRQGPSPLHF	.	few	TRBJ1-6	12	TRBV10-2
TGCGCCAGCAGCTCCACAGGGGACGGCGCTTTCTTT	CASSSTGDGAFF	TRBD1	.	TRBJ1-1	12	TRBV5-1
TGTGCCAGCAGCCTTCCGGGACAGAGGCCGGGTAATTCACCCCTCCACTTT	CASSLPGQRPGNSPLHF	TRBD1	.	TRBJ1-6	17	TRBV14
TGTGCCTGGAGTATATTAGGGACCGGGGAGCTGTTTTTT	CAWSILGTGELFF	.	.	TRBJ2-2	13	TRBV30
TGCGCCAGCAGCCAAGAGGGGAACGGGCAAGTCAGCGGGGAGCTGTTTTTT	CASSQEGNGQVSGELFF	.	.	TRBJ2-2	17	TRBV4-1
TGTGCCAGCAGCCTCCCTACAGGGTTCCAAGAGACCCAGTACTTC	CASSLPTGFQETQYF	.	.	TRBJ2-5	15	TRBV7-2
TGTGCCAGCAGCTTGGGGACAGGGAATTGGGAGACCCAGTACTTC	CASSLGTGNWETQYF	TRBD1	.	TRBJ2-5	15	TRBV11-2
TGTGCCAGCAGTTACTCCCCCCGGAACACTGAAGCTTTCTTT	CASSYSPRNTEAFF	.	few	TRBJ1-1	14	TRBV6-6
TGTGCCAGCAGTGAGACAAGAAATCAGCCCCAGCATTTT	CASSETRNQPQHF	.	.	TRBJ1-5	13	TRBV6-4
TGTGCCAGCAAGGTTAGCGGGAGTTCCGTGCAGCAGTACTTC	CASKVSGSSVQQYF	TRBD2	.	TRBJ2-7	14	TRBV5-4